These T cell receptor beta chains were read from a single sample in a study of a mutant IDH1 vaccine in newly diagnosed glioma. These TCRs are of unknown antigen specificity. Using immunoSEQ multiplex PCR, the repertoire was profiled, and TCRdb retains in-frame clones only, with some absent. This sample has 25,000 to 30,000 clones, with more than 60% found just once. The sample here was PBMCs, taken from a glioma patient whose treatment included an IDH1 peptide vaccine. All receptors come from a man aged 40-49 years with glioma. Some clones in this sample may be carry-over from other donors' samples. Each CDR3 is given with its conserved first and last residue. The D gene is left open where the match is weak. Rows give clone size only sometimes, using once, few, many, or a class for an expanded clone.

V gene,J gene,D gene,clone size,CDR3 DNA,CDR3 protein
TRBV7-2,TRBJ2-3,TRBD1,.,TGTGCCAGCAGCTTTCCCGGGACAGGGTTCACAGATACGCAGTATTTT,CASSFPGTGFTDTQYF
TRBV4-3,TRBJ2-1,.,.,TGCGCCAGCAGCCAAGATTTTTACAGCCAAGGGGGGCAGTTCTTC,CASSQDFYSQGGQFF
TRBV7-5,TRBJ1-3,.,.,TGTGTCAGAAGCTTCAAAGGAAACACCATATATTTT,CVRSFKGNTIYF
TRBV4-3,TRBJ1-2,.,.,TGCGCCAGCAGCCAAGCCGGCTCTCTGGATGGCTACACCTTC,CASSQAGSLDGYTF
TRBV29-1,TRBJ2-5,.,.,TGCAGCGTTGAAGATCGCCGGCAGGGAGCACAAGAGACCCAGTACTTC,CSVEDRRQGAQETQYF
TRBV13,TRBJ1-1,.,.,TGTGCCAGCAGCTTAATTGGAAGGAACACTGAAGCTTTCTTT,CASSLIGRNTEAFF
TRBV15,TRBJ1-1,TRBD1,.,TGTGCCACCAGCAGAGCAGGGGGCCTCACTGAAGCTTTCTTT,CATSRAGGLTEAFF
TRBV11-2,TRBJ2-1,.,.,TGTGCCAGCAGACTCCAGGGGATTTCCTACAATGAGCAGTTCTTC,CASRLQGISYNEQFF
TRBV28,TRBJ2-5,.,.,TGTGCCAGCAGTTTGGGTCGGGTAGAGACCCAGTACTTC,CASSLGRVETQYF
TRBV29-1,TRBJ1-1,.,.,TGCAGCGTTGAATTGGGGTATTCCACTGAAGCTTTCTTT,CSVELGYSTEAFF
TRBV18,TRBJ1-1,TRBD1,.,TGTGCCAGCTCACCCCCGACAGGGGCTGGCACTGAAGCTTTCTTT,CASSPPTGAGTEAFF
TRBV7-9,TRBJ2-5,.,.,TGTGCCAGCAGCTACGGGGGCCAAGAGACCCAGTACTTC,CASSYGGQETQYF
TRBV4-2,TRBJ1-5,.,few,TGTGCCAGCAGCCAAGAGGAAGGTTCTAAGAGTCAGCCCCAGCATTTT,CASSQEEGSKSQPQHF
TRBV19,TRBJ2-4,TRBD1,.,TGTGCCACCGAGGACAGGGGTCTAGCCAAAAACATTCAGTACTTC,CATEDRGLAKNIQYF
TRBV6-1,TRBJ1-2,.,.,TGTGCCAGCACCCGGGGGAGGGGCGGCCGGGGCTACACCTTC,CASTRGRGGRGYTF
TRBV28,TRBJ2-1,.,.,TGTGCCAGCAGTTTAACCCACAATGAGCAGTTCTTC,CASSLTHNEQFF
TRBV4-1,TRBJ1-6,.,.,TGCGCCAGCAGCCATGTCACTGGCGGGGGGCGGAATTCACCCCTCCACTTT,CASSHVTGGGRNSPLHF
TRBV18,TRBJ2-1,TRBD2,.,TGTGCCAGCTCAGGAGCGGGGGGATCCTCCCCCTACAATGAGCAGTTCTTC,CASSGAGGSSPYNEQFF
TRBV28,TRBJ2-5,TRBD2,.,TGTGCCAGCAGTTTTCAGCTAGCGGGGGGGCCAGAGACCCAGTACTTC,CASSFQLAGGPETQYF
TRBV5-8,TRBJ1-6,.,.,TGTGCCAGCAGCTGGTCCCGGGACACCGTTTCACCCCTCCACTTT,CASSWSRDTVSPLHF
TRBV7-2,TRBJ2-7,.,.,TGTGCCAGCAGCTTAAATCCAGCAGGGGCCTACGAGCAGTACTTC,CASSLNPAGAYEQYF
TRBV6-1,TRBJ2-5,TRBD2,.,TGTGCCAGCAGTGAGCGGGGGGGCATCGGCCAAGAGACCCAGTACTTC,CASSERGGIGQETQYF
TRBV2,TRBJ2-2,.,.,TGTGCCAGCAGGGAGGGTTTCGCGAACACCGGGGAGCTGTTTTTT,CASREGFANTGELFF
TRBV28,TRBJ1-1,.,.,TGTGCCAGTTTGCCCAGGGCCGACACTGAAGCTTTCTTT,CASLPRADTEAFF
TRBV6-4,TRBJ2-3,.,once,TGTGCCAGCAGTGTGGAACTAGGGGGAACAGATACGCAGTATTTT,CASSVELGGTDTQYF
TRBV27,TRBJ2-2,TRBD1,.,TGTGCCAGCAGTTTCGACAGGGGGCGGTATTCCGGGGAGCTGTTTTTT,CASSFDRGRYSGELFF
TRBV6-5,TRBJ2-5,.,.,TGTGCCAGCAGCCCACAGGGACAAGAGACCCAGTACTTC,CASSPQGQETQYF
TRBV10-1,TRBJ2-3,.,.,TGCGCCAGCAGTGAGGGGGGCCTCACAGATACGCAGTATTTT,CASSEGGLTDTQYF
TRBV27,TRBJ1-1,TRBD1,.,TGTGCCAGCATCGACGGGACAGGGGGCGGCACTGAAGCTTTCTTT,CASIDGTGGGTEAFF
TRBV4-1,TRBJ1-6,.,once,TGCGCCAGCAGCCAAGTGAGGGGTATCAGGGGTAACCTTAATTCACCCCTCCACTTT,CASSQVRGIRGNLNSPLHF
TRBV5-1,TRBJ2-5,.,.,TGCGCCAGCAGCTTGGATTGGGAGACCCAGTACTTC,CASSLDWETQYF
TRBV7-2,TRBJ2-7,.,.,TGTGCCAGCAGCTCCCGACGGGGACCGGGCTACGAGCAGTACTTC,CASSSRRGPGYEQYF
TRBV4-1,TRBJ1-2,TRBD1,.,TGCGCCAGCAGATCTTCGACAGGGGTCTATGGCTACACCTTC,CASRSSTGVYGYTF
TRBV14,TRBJ2-7,.,.,TGTGCCAGCAGCCAAGATCTGTCCCCCGGATACTCCTACGAGCAGTACTTC,CASSQDLSPGYSYEQYF
TRBV6-5,TRBJ1-2,TRBD1,few,TGTGCCAGCAGTTACAGGGGGCAATATGATGGCTACACCTTC,CASSYRGQYDGYTF
TRBV5-1,TRBJ2-4,.,.,TGCGCCAGCAGCCCGGACCAGAACATTCAGTACTTC,CASSPDQNIQYF
TRBV7-9,TRBJ2-5,.,.,TGTGCCAGCAGCTTAGCTCGGGGTAGACAAGAGACCCAGTACTTC,CASSLARGRQETQYF
TRBV7-7,TRBJ1-3,TRBD1,.,TGTGCTAGCAGCATGACTCCAGGGGGCGATTCTGGAAACACCATATATTTT,CASSMTPGGDSGNTIYF
TRBV2,TRBJ1-1,.,few,TGTGCCAGCAGTCCGGAGCGCGACACTGAAGCTTTCTTT,CASSPERDTEAFF
TRBV19,TRBJ1-3,TRBD1,.,TGTGCCAGTCGCCCGAGGACAGGGTCTGGAAACACCATATATTTT,CASRPRTGSGNTIYF
TRBV2,TRBJ1-2,TRBD1,.,TGTGCCAGCGAACTAGATTCCGGGACAGGATATGGCTACACCTTC,CASELDSGTGYGYTF
TRBV4-1,TRBJ1-2,.,.,TGCGCCAGCAGCCAACTACCTCTCAGCTATGGCTACACCTTC,CASSQLPLSYGYTF
TRBV5-5,TRBJ2-7,.,.,TGTGCCAGCAGCTTGGTGGGGAGGTCCTACGAGCAGTACTTC,CASSLVGRSYEQYF
TRBV10-1,TRBJ2-4,TRBD2,.,TGCGCCAGCAGTGAGTTGGCTAGCGGGGACAAAAACATTCAGTACTTC,CASSELASGDKNIQYF
TRBV11-2,TRBJ2-7,.,.,TGTGCCAGCAGCTTAGATAGTACCCCTTACGAGCAGTACTTC,CASSLDSTPYEQYF
TRBV4-2,TRBJ1-1,TRBD1,few,TGTGCCAGCAGCCAAGACGCTAGACAGGGGAACACTGAAGCTTTCTTT,CASSQDARQGNTEAFF
TRBV5-5,TRBJ1-1,.,once,TGTGCCAGCAGCTTAGGCAGGGTTGGCACTGAAGCTTTCTTT,CASSLGRVGTEAFF
TRBV10-1,TRBJ1-1,.,.,TGCGCCAGCAGTTGGTCAGGGGAGGCCACTGAAGCTTTCTTT,CASSWSGEATEAFF
TRBV6-5,TRBJ2-2,.,.,TGTGCCAGCGGTCGTCCCCGGGCGGCCGGGGAGCTGTTTTTT,CASGRPRAAGELFF
TRBV19,TRBJ1-4,TRBD1,.,TGTGCCAGTAGGCCACCGGGGACAGCAACTAATGAAAAACTGTTTTTT,CASRPPGTATNEKLFF